Here is one T cell receptor beta chain with its context. As yet, its antigen is unknown. The donors were adults (healthy and HIV-negative) with no recent acute infections or vaccinations. A CD45RA-negative memory subset and a CD45RA+ naive subset were separated from the CD4+ cells. This specimen comes from a study of shared clonotypes between healthy human individuals. Study in general: Each donor had three CD4 naive, three CD4 memory, two CD8 naive and one CD8 memory plate. General study points: Across subsets, estimated richness was generally greater for naive than for memory populations.

V lost 2 bases, J lost 2 bases, and 7 bases lay in between. The CDR3 extends over 14 amino acids. Germline assignment: CDR1 MDHEN and CDR2 SYDVKM. Profiling relied on immunoSEQ multiplex PCR, and the TCRdb table lists in-frame clones only, not all of them. The sample has about 2 million clones, 85% to 95% seen once; the top ten hold roughly 0.13%. This receptor was obtained from a man in his late teens or twenties in good health. The source material was naive CD4+ T cells sorted from blood. The subset: CD45RA+ positively selected. The chain employs TRBV28 and TRBJ1-5, with a weak D call TRBD1 (6 bases). The CDR3 DNA reads as TGTGCCAGCAGTTTAAACAGGGGCAATCAGCCCCAGCATTTT. Its protein is CASSLNRGNQPQHF.